The subject of this entry is one T cell receptor beta chain. The data derive from a study of blood T cell repertoires in COVID-19. In germline, CDR1 is LNHNV, CDR2 YYDKDF (reference sequence). V lost 5 bases and J 4 bases, leaving 16 bases between the germline ends. This CDR3 region has 15 residues. Per the original methods: Estimates of nucleated cell counts were drawn from the amplification of reference gene primers. Libraries were prepared by immunoSEQ multiplex PCR; TCRdb keeps only in-frame clonotypes and omits some of them. The V and J calls and clone size come from that table; D and trimming were worked out from the DNA. The table lists some 30,000 clones, approximately 88% of them singletons.

The clonotype originates from a man older than 75 with active COVID-19. The chain employs TRBV15 and TRBJ2-3; D may be TRBD1 (6 bases). Sequencing was carried out using peripheral blood. CDR3 loop: CATSLGQYPPDTQYF. In DNA, the CDR3 is TGTGCCACCAGCCTGGGACAATATCCCCCAGATACGCAGTATTTT.